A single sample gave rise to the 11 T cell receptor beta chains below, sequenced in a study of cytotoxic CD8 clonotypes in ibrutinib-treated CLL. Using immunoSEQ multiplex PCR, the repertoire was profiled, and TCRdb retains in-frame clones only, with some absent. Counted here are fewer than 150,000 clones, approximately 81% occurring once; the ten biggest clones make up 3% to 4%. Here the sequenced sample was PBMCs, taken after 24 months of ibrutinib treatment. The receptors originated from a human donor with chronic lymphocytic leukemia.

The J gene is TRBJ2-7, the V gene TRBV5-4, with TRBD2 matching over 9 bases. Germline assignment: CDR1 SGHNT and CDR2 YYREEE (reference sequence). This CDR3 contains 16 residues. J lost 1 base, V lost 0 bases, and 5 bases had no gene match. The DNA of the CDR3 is TGTGCCAGCAGCTTGGGGGCTAGCGGGGCGTCCTACGAGCAGTACTTC. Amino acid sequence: CASSLGASGASYEQYF. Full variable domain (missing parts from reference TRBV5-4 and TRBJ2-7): ETGVTQSPTHLIKTRGQQVTLRCSSQSGHNTVSWYQQALGQGPQFIFQYYREEENGRGNFPPRFSGLQFPNYSSELNVNALELDDSALYLCASSLGASGASYEQYFGPGTRLTVT.

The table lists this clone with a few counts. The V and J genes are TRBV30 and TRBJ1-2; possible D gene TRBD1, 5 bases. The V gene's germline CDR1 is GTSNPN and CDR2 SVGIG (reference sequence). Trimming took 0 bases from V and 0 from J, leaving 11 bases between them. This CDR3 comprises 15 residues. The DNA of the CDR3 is TGTGCCTGGAGTGTTGGGACTTCGACTAACTATGGCTACACCTTC. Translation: CAWSVGTSTNYGYTF.

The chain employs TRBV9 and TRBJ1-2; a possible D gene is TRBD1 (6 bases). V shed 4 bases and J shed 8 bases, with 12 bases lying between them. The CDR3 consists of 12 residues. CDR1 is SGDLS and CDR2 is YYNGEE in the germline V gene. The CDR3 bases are TGTGCCAGCAGCTCAGGGGTAAAAGGCTACACCTTC. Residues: CASSSGVKGYTF.

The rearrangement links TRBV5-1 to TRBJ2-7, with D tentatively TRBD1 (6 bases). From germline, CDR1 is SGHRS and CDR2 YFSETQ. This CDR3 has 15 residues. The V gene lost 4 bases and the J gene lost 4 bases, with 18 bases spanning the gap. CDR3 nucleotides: TGCGCCAGCAGCCGAGGTAGGGACATCAGTTACGAGCAGTACTTC. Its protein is CASSRGRDISYEQYF.

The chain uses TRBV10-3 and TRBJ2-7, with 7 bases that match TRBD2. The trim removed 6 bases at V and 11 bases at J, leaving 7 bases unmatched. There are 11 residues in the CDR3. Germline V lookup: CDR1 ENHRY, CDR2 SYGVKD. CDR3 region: CAIRGRDWKYF. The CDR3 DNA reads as TGTGCCATCAGGGGGAGGGACTGGAAGTACTTC.

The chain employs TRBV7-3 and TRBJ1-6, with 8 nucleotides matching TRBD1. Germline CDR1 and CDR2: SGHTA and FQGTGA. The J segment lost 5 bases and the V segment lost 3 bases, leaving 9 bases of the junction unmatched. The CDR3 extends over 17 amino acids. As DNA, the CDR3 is TGTGCCAGCAGCTTGGCCGAGGACAGGGAGCATAATTCACCCCTCCACTTT. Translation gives CASSLAEDREHNSPLHF.

Written as DNA, the CDR3 is TGTGCCAGCAGTCATCGGACAGGGTTTGGGAATGAGCAGTTCTTC. Amino acids: CASSHRTGFGNEQFF. The rearrangement joins TRBV6-5 to TRBJ2-1, with TRBD1 identical over 8 bases. The V segment lost 5 bases and the J segment 7 bases; nucleotides outside the gene matches: 10. The CDR3 is made up of 15 amino acids. Germline loops: CDR1 MNHEY, CDR2 SVGAGI.

The CDR3 loop is CATGDVDEQYF. DNA of the CDR3: TGCGCCACCGGGGATGTCGACGAGCAGTACTTC. The chain joins TRBV10-1 to TRBJ2-7; D is perhaps TRBD2 (5 bases). Germline assignment: CDR1 WNHNN and CDR2 SYGVQD (reference sequence). The CDR3 totals 11 residues. Trimming removed 10 bases from V and 5 bases from J, with 12 bases in between.

Here the CDR3 reads CSSGGESTDTQYF. In nucleotides, the CDR3 is TGCAGCTCCGGGGGGGAAAGCACAGATACGCAGTATTTT. V gene TRBV29-1 combines with J gene TRBJ2-3; the match to TRBD2 covers 8 bases. The junction had 4 bases not matched to a gene; V was cut back by 8 bases and J by 0 bases. The CDR3 has 13 amino acids. The germline CDR1 and CDR2 sequences are SQVTM and ANQGSEA.

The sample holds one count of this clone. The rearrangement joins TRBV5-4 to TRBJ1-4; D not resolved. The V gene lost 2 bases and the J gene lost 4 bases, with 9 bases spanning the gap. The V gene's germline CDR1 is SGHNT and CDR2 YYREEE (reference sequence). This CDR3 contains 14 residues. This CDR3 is CASSFSRYNEKLFF. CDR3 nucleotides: TGTGCCAGCAGCTTCTCCAGGTATAATGAAAAACTGTTTTTT.

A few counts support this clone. CDR3 protein: CASSHRELSLALHF. The CDR3 DNA sequence: TGTGCCAGCAGTCACCGGGAACTTTCCCTGGCCCTCCACTTT. This chain connects TRBV7-2 to TRBJ1-6; D gene uncertain. The CDR3 loop spans 14 amino acids. CDR1 SGHTA and CDR2 FQGNSA come from the germline V gene. V shed 6 bases and J shed 14 bases, with 20 bases lying between them. Filled out from reference TRBV7-2 and TRBJ1-6, the complete variable domain reads GAGVSQSPSNKVTEKGKDVELRCDPISGHTALYWYRQSLGQGLEFLIYFQGNSAPDKSGLPSDRFSAERTGGSVSTLTIQRTQQEDSAVYLCASSHRELSLALHFGNGTRLTVT.